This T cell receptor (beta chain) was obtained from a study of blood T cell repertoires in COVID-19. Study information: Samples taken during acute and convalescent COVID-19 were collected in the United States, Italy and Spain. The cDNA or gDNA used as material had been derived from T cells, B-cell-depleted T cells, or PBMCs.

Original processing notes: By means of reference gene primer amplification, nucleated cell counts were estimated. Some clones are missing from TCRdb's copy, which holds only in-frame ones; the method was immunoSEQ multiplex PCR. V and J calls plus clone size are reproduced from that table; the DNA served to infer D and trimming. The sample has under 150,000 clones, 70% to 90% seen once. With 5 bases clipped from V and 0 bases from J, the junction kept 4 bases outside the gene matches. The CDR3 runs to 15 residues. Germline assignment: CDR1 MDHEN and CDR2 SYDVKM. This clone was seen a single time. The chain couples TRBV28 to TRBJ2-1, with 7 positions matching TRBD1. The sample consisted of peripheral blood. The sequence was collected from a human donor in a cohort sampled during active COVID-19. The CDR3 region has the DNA TGTGCCAGCAGTCTGACAGGGAGCTCCTACAATGAGCAGTTCTTC. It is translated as CASSLTGSSYNEQFF.